The present TCR beta chain was sequenced within a study of blood T cell repertoires in COVID-19. Across the whole study: From the United States, Italy and Spain came samples of acute and convalescent COVID-19.

Germline V gene data show CDR1 as SGHDN and CDR2 as FVKESK. The ends lost 1 base at V and 7 bases at J; junction bases unmatched: 15. CDR3 length: 18 amino acids. As processed by the authors: Reference gene primer amplification in the assay estimated nucleated cell counts. Clones were sequenced by immunoSEQ multiplex PCR, and TCRdb holds only the in-frame ones, with some missing. V and J calls and clone size are copied from that table; D and trimming were computed from the DNA. The sample records under 250,000 clones, 80% to 90% being singletons. This sequence originates from a human donor in a cohort sampled during active COVID-19. V usage is TRBV14 and J usage is TRBJ2-1, with TRBD2 identical over 8 bases. Sequenced input: peripheral blood. CDR3 in amino acids: CASSQGISGGRYENEQFF. The DNA of the CDR3 is TGTGCCAGCAGCCAAGGCATTTCGGGGGGGAGGTATGAGAATGAGCAGTTCTTC.